The next 22 T cell receptor beta chains were all read from a single sample in a study of T cell responses to AZD1222 COVID-19 vaccine. Here immunoSEQ multiplex PCR was the method, and the copy in TCRdb shows in-frame clones only, minus some. The sample consists of around 150,000 clones, 94% of them appearing once. The material was peripheral blood, obtained 28 days after the second AZD1222 dose. These receptors all come from an adult who received the AZD1222 COVID-19 vaccine.

The sample holds one count of this clone. V and J are TRBV6-5 and TRBJ1-2; tentative D call: TRBD1 (6 bases). CDR1 and CDR2 from the germline V gene are MNHEY and SVGAGI. The V end lost 8 bases, the J end lost 4 bases, and 14 bases lay between the germline ends. The CDR3 contains 13 residues. CDR3 coding DNA: TGTGCCAGCGGCCTACAGGGTATCTATGGCTACACCTTC. Translation gives CASGLQGIYGYTF.

The chain is built from TRBV24-1 and TRBJ2-3; TRBD2 might be the D (5 bases). Per germline, CDR1 KGHDR and CDR2 SFDVKD. Deletions cut 0 bases from V and 0 bases from J, with 12 bases between. The CDR3 has 17 residues. In DNA form, the CDR3 reads TGTGCCACCAGTGATTTGGCGGCGGAGCGGAGCACAGATACGCAGTATTTT. Translation gives CATSDLAAERSTDTQYF.

With respect to this clone: The same CDR3 arises from other DNA sequences in this sample as well. The V call is TRBV7-9, the J call TRBJ1-5; the D is unclear. CDR1 and CDR2 from the germline V gene are SEHNR and FQNEAQ (reference sequence). The ends were cut back, 5 bases at V and 2 bases at J, with 13 bases in the middle. The CDR3 loop spans 15 amino acids. The chain's CDR3 is CASSLGTGGNQPQHF. CDR3 coding DNA: TGTGCCAGCAGCCTGGGTACGGGTGGCAATCAGCCCCAGCATTTT.

The chain links TRBV5-4 to TRBJ1-2; TRBD1 agrees at 7 bases. V shed 2 bases, J shed 7 bases, and the junction held 2 bases outside the gene matches. The CDR3 consists of 12 residues. The germline gives CDR1 SGHNT, CDR2 YYREEE (reference sequence). Here the CDR3 DNA reads TGTGCCAGCAGCTTCGACAGGGTTGGCTACACCTTC. The encoded protein is CASSFDRVGYTF.

The V and J genes are TRBV5-1 and TRBJ1-3, with D possibly being TRBD1 (6 bases). The length of the CDR3 is 15 residues. V was clipped by 5 bases and J by 0 bases, with 12 bases between them. CDR1 and CDR2 from the germline V gene are SGHRS and YFSETQ. The CDR3 region is CASRQDRRSGNTIYF. In nucleotides, the CDR3 is TGCGCCAGCAGACAAGACAGGCGCTCTGGAAACACCATATATTTT.

The chain recombines TRBV12-3 or TRBV12-4 with TRBJ1-1; 9 bases agree with TRBD1. The CDR3 has 13 amino acids. Trimming at V came to 4 bases and at J to 6 bases, leaving 3 bases not matched to a gene. The CDR3 is CASSSGTGSEAFF. The CDR3 DNA is TGTGCCAGCAGTTCCGGGACAGGGTCTGAAGCTTTCTTT.

Here the CDR3 reads CASSLERRGQGDTEAFF. The CDR3 nucleotides are TGTGCCAGCAGCTTAGAGCGCAGGGGCCAGGGGGACACTGAAGCTTTCTTT. The chain carries TRBV7-9 and TRBJ1-1; 7 positions agree with TRBD1. Germline loops: CDR1 SEHNR, CDR2 FQNEAQ (reference sequence). The CDR3 has 17 residues. The J segment lost 3 bases and the V segment lost 1 base, leaving 11 bases of the junction unmatched.

This clone was detected a few times. This chain joins TRBV18 and TRBJ2-2; D is unclear. Germline-derived CDR1 and CDR2 are KGHSH and LQKENI. This CDR3 region has 17 residues. Deletions cut 2 bases from V and 0 bases from J, with 13 bases between. CDR3 sequence (DNA): TGTGCCAGCTCACCATTTGATCAGGCTTCGAACACCGGGGAGCTGTTTTTT. It specifies CASSPFDQASNTGELFF.

V and J are TRBV12-5 and TRBJ2-1, with a tentative D call TRBD2 (6 bases). The CDR3 is 15 amino acids. The germline V gene encodes CDR1 LGHNT and CDR2 FRNRAP. The V and J ends lost 0 bases and 4 bases respectively, with 10 bases between them. CDR3 DNA: TGTGCTAGTGGTTTGGTCCTCAGCGGGTACAATGAGCAGTTCTTC. Translation: CASGLVLSGYNEQFF.

This clone was observed a single time. Other DNA variants within this sample encode the same CDR3. The chain is built from TRBV18 and TRBJ1-1, with TRBD1 identical over 7 bases. Trimming cost V 6 bases and J 0 bases; bases outside gene matches: 4. The CDR3 has 14 amino acids. The germline V gene encodes CDR1 KGHSH and CDR2 LQKENI. The CDR3 region is CASSRQGMNTEAFF. CDR3 DNA sequence: TGTGCCAGCTCTCGACAGGGAATGAACACTGAAGCTTTCTTT.

This clone was recorded a few times. The chain carries TRBV19 and TRBJ2-3, with 9 bases fitting TRBD2. The CDR3 is 15 residues long. Germline CDR1 LNHDA, CDR2 SQIVND (reference sequence). The J segment lost 4 bases and the V segment lost 7 bases, leaving 9 bases of the junction unmatched. The CDR3 bases are TGTGCCAGTACCCATAGCGGGAGTGGGTCAGATACGCAGTATTTT. Encoded protein: CASTHSGSGSDTQYF.

A few counts support this clone. The chain joins TRBV5-1 to TRBJ1-6; perhaps TRBD1 as D (6 bases). V lost 0 bases and J 10 bases, leaving 11 bases between the germline ends. The germline V gene has CDR1 SGHRS and CDR2 YFSETQ. The CDR3 has 14 amino acids. CDR3 in amino acids: CASSLVGAKSPLHF. DNA of the CDR3: TGCGCCAGCAGCTTGGTGGGGGCGAAATCACCCCTCCACTTT. Drawing the rest from reference TRBV5-1 and TRBJ1-6, the complete variable domain is KAGVTQTPRYLIKTRGQQVTLSCSPISGHRSVSWYQQTPGQGLQFLFEYFSETQRNKGNFPGRFSGRQFSNSRSEMNVSTLELGDSALYLCASSLVGAKSPLHFGNGTRLTVT.

This chain uses TRBV30 with TRBJ1-5, with TRBD1 matching 9 bases. Germline V gives CDR1 GTSNPN, CDR2 SVGIG (reference sequence). The V gene end was trimmed by 7 bases and the J gene end by 6 bases; junction bases not matched to a gene: 7. The CDR3 has 13 amino acids. Written as DNA, the CDR3 is TGTGCCTTGGACAGGGGAGAGCGTCAGCCCCAGCATTTT. Amino acid sequence: CALDRGERQPQHF.

The J gene is TRBJ1-6, the V gene TRBV30; 7 bases fit TRBD1. Germline V gene sequence: CDR1 GTSNPN, CDR2 SVGIG (reference sequence). J gave up 4 bases and V 2 bases, and 5 bases lay outside the gene matches. This CDR3 spans 15 amino acids. The CDR3 coding sequence is TGTGCCTGGAGTAGAGAGGGACAGTATAATTCACCCCTCCACTTT. It translates to CAWSREGQYNSPLHF.

This sequence joins TRBV7-9 and TRBJ2-7; the D gene is possibly TRBD1 (6 bases). The CDR3 is 12 amino acids. Germline-derived CDR1 and CDR2 are SEHNR and FQNEAQ (reference sequence). Trimming stripped 1 base from V and 6 bases from J, with 7 bases between. Here the CDR3 DNA reads TGTGCCAGCAGCTTAGAGGGGGTCGAGCAGTACTTC. Translated, it gives CASSLEGVEQYF.

This chain joins TRBV6-1 and TRBJ1-2, with D possibly being TRBD1 (6 bases). Germline values: CDR1 MNHNS, CDR2 SASEGT. The V and J ends lost 2 bases and 8 bases respectively, with 21 bases between them. The CDR3 covers 16 residues. CDR3 nucleotide sequence: TGTGCCAGCAGTGAATCTTTGGGGGGAGGGGGATTAGGCTACACCTTC. Its protein is CASSESLGGGGLGYTF.

The CDR3 bases are TGCGCCAGCAGCGGCGGGAGGGGCACAGATACGCAGTATTTT. It specifies CASSGGRGTDTQYF. V and J are TRBV5-1 and TRBJ2-3; 9 positions agree with TRBD2. This CDR3 spans 14 amino acids. Germline trimming cut 4 bases from V and 1 base from J; bases unmatched to any gene: 1. Germline loops: CDR1 SGHRS, CDR2 YFSETQ.

This clone was found once. The rearrangement joins TRBV4-2 to TRBJ2-7, with TRBD2 matching 7 bases. The trim removed 3 bases at V and 6 bases at J, leaving 8 bases unmatched. CDR1 is LGHNA, CDR2 YNFKEQ, per germline. The CDR3 has 14 residues. For the CDR3, the DNA is TGTGCCAGCAGCCACAGGGAGGGAGCTGCCGAGCAGTACTTC. As protein: CASSHREGAAEQYF.

The chain carries TRBV30 and TRBJ1-5, with TRBD1 as a possible D gene (5 bases). V was cut by 1 base and J by 5 bases, with 9 bases left in between. Germline CDR1 and CDR2: GTSNPN and SVGIG (reference sequence). The length of the CDR3 is 13 residues. This chain's CDR3 is CAWSGGRDQPQHF. In DNA, the CDR3 is TGTGCCTGGAGTGGGGGCCGAGATCAGCCCCAGCATTTT.

The chain combines TRBV29-1 with TRBJ2-1; D is perhaps TRBD2 (6 bases). Between the trimmed V and J ends, which lost 4 bases and 2 bases, there was a span of 12 bases. Germline V gene data show CDR1 as SQVTM and CDR2 as ANQGSEA. The CDR3 extends over 14 amino acids. The CDR3 bases are TGCAGCGTTGTTCTAGCGAAAACCTACAATGAGCAGTTCTTC. This sequence encodes CSVVLAKTYNEQFF.

V and J are TRBV7-6 and TRBJ2-1, with D possibly matching TRBD1 (5 bases). The CDR3 spans 16 residues. Trimming removed 0 bases at V and 2 bases at J, with 11 bases between. Germline V gives CDR1 SGHVS, CDR2 FNYEAQ. The CDR3 reads CASSLAPGQTYNEQFF. Here the CDR3 DNA reads TGTGCCAGCAGCTTAGCCCCAGGACAAACCTACAATGAGCAGTTCTTC.

This clone appeared a few times. The chain links TRBV11-2 to TRBJ1-2, with D possibly being TRBD1 (6 bases). The CDR3 sequence is 15 residues long. Germline V gene data show CDR1 as SGHAT and CDR2 as FQNNGV. V was shortened by 4 bases and J by 5 bases, with 17 bases between the two germline ends. The CDR3 coding sequence is TGTGCCAGCAGCTCGATCTCAGGGGTTGGATATGGCTACACCTTC. It encodes CASSSISGVGYGYTF. The entire variable domain, with the rest obtained from reference TRBV11-2 and TRBJ1-2, is as follows: EAGVAQSPRYKIIEKRQSVAFWCNPISGHATLYWYQQILGQGPKLLIQFQNNGVVDDSQLPKDRFSAERLKGVDSTLKIQPAKLEDSAVYLCASSSISGVGYGYTFGSGTRLTVV.